What follows are 26 T cell receptor beta chains derived from one specimen sequenced in a study of blood T cell repertoires in COVID-19. Clones were read by immunoSEQ multiplex PCR, and TCRdb kept only the in-frame ones, dropping some. The sample includes 170,000 or so clones, roughly 84% seen only once; the top ten take over 1.5%. The material sequenced was peripheral blood. Source of these receptors: a human donor in a cohort sampled during active COVID-19.

This clone has just one count. As DNA, the CDR3 is TGTGCCAGCAGTTTAACCAGGGGTCAGCCCCAGCATTTT. Translated: CASSLTRGQPQHF. The V call is TRBV27, the J call TRBJ1-5, with D perhaps matching TRBD1 (6 bases). The V gene lost 2 bases and the J gene lost 6 bases, with 8 bases spanning the gap. This CDR3 has 13 amino acids. Germline V CDR1 and CDR2: MNHEY, SMNVEV (reference sequence).

V and J are TRBV7-2 and TRBJ1-4, with 7 nucleotides matching TRBD1. V lost 1 base and J lost 4; bases outside the gene matches: 9. The CDR3 is 17 amino acids. Per the germline V gene, CDR1 is SGHTA and CDR2 is FQGNSA. The CDR3 here is CASSLGRSGGNNEKLFF. For the CDR3, the DNA is TGTGCCAGCAGCTTAGGACGCTCAGGGGGAAATAATGAAAAACTGTTTTTT.

The chain joins TRBV3-1 (or the pseudogene TRBV3-2) to TRBJ1-1; 8 bases match TRBD1. The CDR3 contains 16 residues. Trimming removed 2 bases from V and 1 base from J; junction bases left unmatched: 6. Germline V CDR1 and CDR2: LGHDT, YNNKEL (reference sequence). CDR3 loop: CASSQSWTGKNTEAFF. The CDR3 DNA sequence: TGTGCCAGCAGCCAATCCTGGACAGGGAAGAACACTGAAGCTTTCTTT.

This clone came up once. This chain uses TRBV4-3 with TRBJ2-5; 8 bases map to TRBD1. CDR1 is LGHNA, CDR2 YSLEER, per germline. The CDR3 is 15 residues long. Trimming cost V 4 bases and J 7 bases; bases outside gene matches: 11. CDR3 DNA: TGCGCCAGCAGCCCCGGGACAGGTGCCGGTAGGACCCAGTACTTC. It encodes CASSPGTGAGRTQYF.

The chain links TRBV5-1 to TRBJ2-7, with 14 nucleotides matching TRBD2. CDR1 and CDR2 from the germline V gene are SGHRS and YFSETQ. The CDR3 consists of 16 residues. V trimming: 4 bases; J trimming: 2 bases; junction bases outside the gene matches: 5. The CDR3 loop is CASSPGGLAGAYEQYF. As DNA, the CDR3 is TGCGCCAGCAGCCCCGGGGGACTAGCGGGAGCCTACGAGCAGTACTTC.

This sequence joins TRBV7-2 and TRBJ1-1; D not resolved. The germline V gene encodes CDR1 SGHTA and CDR2 FQGNSA. This CDR3 has 13 residues. V lost 1 base and J lost 4, with 7 bases in between. The CDR3 sequence is CASSLDPVTEAFF. The CDR3 DNA reads TGTGCCAGCAGCTTAGATCCGGTCACTGAAGCTTTCTTT.

This chain joins TRBV5-1 and TRBJ1-3; 8 bases line up with TRBD1. Germline V gene sequence: CDR1 SGHRS, CDR2 YFSETQ. J lost 3 bases, V lost 2 bases, and 4 bases had no gene match. This CDR3 comprises 15 residues. CDR3 residues: CASSLTGGNGNTIYF. The CDR3 coding sequence is TGCGCCAGCAGCTTAACAGGGGGTAATGGAAACACCATATATTTT.

The chain recombines TRBV5-1 with TRBJ2-1, with unresolved D. Germline CDR1 is SGHRS and CDR2 is YFSETQ. The ends were cut back, 0 bases at V and 2 bases at J, with 6 bases in the middle. This CDR3 contains 14 residues. The DNA for the CDR3 is TGCGCCAGCAGCTTGGAAGGAGCCTACAATGAGCAGTTCTTC. Its protein is CASSLEGAYNEQFF. Together with reference TRBV5-1 and TRBJ2-1, the CDR3 gives the full variable domain: KAGVTQTPRYLIKTRGQQVTLSCSPISGHRSVSWYQQTPGQGLQFLFEYFSETQRNKGNFPGRFSGRQFSNSRSEMNVSTLELGDSALYLCASSLEGAYNEQFFGPGTRLTVL.

The V call is TRBV7-2, the J call TRBJ1-1; TRBD1 agrees at 7 bases. Looked up from germline, CDR1 is SGHTA and CDR2 is FQGNSA. Trimming at V came to 4 bases and at J to 5 bases, leaving 10 bases not matched to a gene. The CDR3 runs 15 residues. CDR3 sequence reads: CASSWPGRGKTEAFF. The CDR3 DNA follows: TGTGCCAGCAGCTGGCCCGGCAGGGGGAAGACTGAAGCTTTCTTT.

The chain joins TRBV7-2 to TRBJ2-1, with TRBD2 matching over 7 bases. The germline V gene encodes CDR1 SGHTA and CDR2 FQGNSA. The CDR3 is 14 residues long. V gave up 5 bases and J gave up 8 bases; unmatched junction bases: 9. CDR3 sequence reads: CASSKLATGDEQFF. The CDR3 DNA sequence: TGTGCCAGCAGCAAACTAGCGACTGGGGATGAGCAGTTCTTC.

This clone was detected a few times. J is TRBJ2-1 and V is TRBV4-3, with TRBD2 identical over 9 bases. CDR1 and CDR2 (germline): LGHNA, YSLEER. With V trimmed by 5 bases and J by 1 base, 3 bases remained unmatched. The CDR3 covers 15 residues. The CDR3 is CASSRLAASYNEQFF. The CDR3 DNA reads as TGCGCCAGCAGCAGACTAGCGGCGTCCTACAATGAGCAGTTCTTC.

The rearrangement uses TRBV27 and TRBJ1-5; D is unresolved. V shed 5 bases and J shed 0 bases, with 8 bases lying between them. CDR1 is MNHEY and CDR2 is SMNVEV in the germline V gene (reference sequence). This CDR3 region has 14 residues. The DNA of the CDR3 is TGTGCCAGCAGTATGACACATAGCAATCAGCCCCAGCATTTT. It is translated as CASSMTHSNQPQHF.

The J gene is TRBJ2-2, the V gene TRBV6-5; D is uncertain. This CDR3 is 14 amino acids long. Trimming took off 7 bases at V and 0 bases at J, with 9 bases between the two ends. Germline V CDR1 and CDR2: MNHEY, SVGAGI. The CDR3: CASTSGSNTGELFF. The CDR3 DNA reads TGTGCCAGCACCTCAGGATCGAACACCGGGGAGCTGTTTTTT.

This chain uses TRBV5-1 with TRBJ2-3; weak D call: TRBD2 (5 bases). Germline-derived CDR1 and CDR2 are SGHRS and YFSETQ. The CDR3 is 14 amino acids. V was clipped by 3 bases and J by 3 bases, with 11 bases between them. The CDR3 is CASSSILVTDTQYF. The CDR3 DNA sequence: TGCGCCAGCAGCTCGATACTAGTGACAGATACGCAGTATTTT. The entire variable domain, with the rest obtained from reference TRBV5-1 and TRBJ2-3, is as follows: KAGVTQTPRYLIKTRGQQVTLSCSPISGHRSVSWYQQTPGQGLQFLFEYFSETQRNKGNFPGRFSGRQFSNSRSEMNVSTLELGDSALYLCASSSILVTDTQYFGPGTRLTVL.

The genes are TRBV28 and TRBJ2-7; possible D gene TRBD1, 5 bases. The CDR3 extends over 14 amino acids. Trimming removed 2 bases at V and 2 bases at J, with 10 bases between. Per the germline V gene, CDR1 is MDHEN and CDR2 is SYDVKM. The CDR3 DNA is TGTGCCAGCAGTTTACCGCCAGGGCCCTACGAGCAGTACTTC. Amino acid sequence: CASSLPPGPYEQYF.

The chain uses TRBV7-9 and TRBJ2-7; no clear D. CDR1 is SEHNR, CDR2 FQNEAQ, per germline (reference sequence). CDR3 length equals 15 residues. The V and J ends lost 5 bases and 1 base respectively, with 15 bases between them. The CDR3 DNA reads as TGTGCCAGCAGCCCCGAACGGGTCGGGTCCTACGAGCAGTACTTC. It translates to CASSPERVGSYEQYF.

This chain uses TRBV4-1 with TRBJ1-6; maybe TRBD1 (5 bases). The germline gives CDR1 MGHRA, CDR2 YSYEKL. The V gene lost 0 bases and the J gene lost 8 bases, with 11 bases spanning the gap. This CDR3 has 15 residues. CDR3 bases: TGCGCCAGCAGCCAAGATGGGGCCGAGGATTCACCCCTCCACTTT. Translating gives CASSQDGAEDSPLHF.

This clone was detected a few times. The chain employs TRBV29-1 and TRBJ2-2, with 13 bases that match TRBD2. J gave up 1 base and V 4 bases, and 6 bases lay outside the gene matches. This CDR3 is 17 amino acids long. Germline CDR1 reads SQVTM; CDR2 reads ANQGSEA. DNA of the CDR3: TGCAGCGTTGTACTAGCGGGGGGGCGTTTGAACACCGGGGAGCTGTTTTTT. This gives the protein CSVVLAGGRLNTGELFF.

V and J are TRBV25-1 and TRBJ1-1; 9 bases are a match to TRBD1. V gave up 4 bases and J gave up 1 base; unmatched junction bases: 1. Germline CDR1 and CDR2: MGHDK and SYGVNS. The CDR3 is 14 amino acids. CDR3 sequence reads: CASSADRGNTEAFF. DNA for the CDR3: TGTGCCAGCAGTGCGGACAGGGGGAACACTGAAGCTTTCTTT.

The chain is built from TRBV7-2 and TRBJ1-1, with 7 bases that match TRBD1. CDR3 length equals 16 residues. Germline V gene data show CDR1 as SGHTA and CDR2 as FQGNSA. V shed 5 bases and J 1 base; nucleotides not matched to a gene: 10. CDR3 sequence (DNA): TGTGCCAGCAGCCCCTGGGACAGCTCAACGAACACTGAAGCTTTCTTT. As protein: CASSPWDSSTNTEAFF.

This clone showed up just a few times. The chain couples TRBV11-2 to TRBJ1-5; 12 bases fit TRBD1. The germline gives CDR1 SGHAT, CDR2 FQNNGV. The CDR3 runs to 15 residues. V was pared by 5 bases and J by 6 bases, with 5 bases of the junction left unmatched. The CDR3 DNA follows: TGTGCCAGCAGCCTGGGACAGGGGGCAGGTCAGCCCCAGCATTTT. It specifies CASSLGQGAGQPQHF.

This clone was detected once. The chain has TRBV7-2 and TRBJ1-2; D is unresolved. The CDR3 consists of 13 residues. CDR1 SGHTA and CDR2 FQGNSA come from the germline V gene. Trimming stripped 5 bases from V and 4 bases from J, with 11 bases between. The CDR3 region has the DNA TGTGCCAGCAGCGCCGGGATCAGCTATGGCTACACCTTC. Its protein is CASSAGISYGYTF.

The chain couples TRBV20-1 to TRBJ1-5, with 7 bases fitting TRBD1. The CDR3 is made up of 15 amino acids. V shed 3 bases and J 7 bases; nucleotides not matched to a gene: 12. Germline CDR1 DFQATT, CDR2 SNEGSKA (reference sequence). The CDR3 reads CSASARRGLGQPQHF. DNA of the CDR3: TGCAGTGCTAGTGCAAGAAGGGGGCTAGGACAGCCCCAGCATTTT.

This rearrangement joins TRBV5-1 to TRBJ1-2; a possible D gene is TRBD1 (6 bases). This CDR3 region has 14 residues. The ends were cut back, 4 bases at V and 0 bases at J, with 10 bases in the middle. CDR1 and CDR2 (germline): SGHRS, YFSETQ. CDR3 sequence reads: CASSQDRTNYGYTF. For the CDR3, the DNA is TGCGCCAGCAGCCAAGACAGGACTAACTATGGCTACACCTTC.

V gene TRBV3-1 (or the pseudogene TRBV3-2) combines with J gene TRBJ2-1, with 8 bases aligning to TRBD2. Germline CDR1 and CDR2: LGHDT and YNNKEL (reference sequence). CDR3 size: 16 residues. V was clipped by 1 base and J by 4 bases; unmatched bases: 6. The CDR3 is CASSQVPAGVYNEQFF. The CDR3 coding sequence is TGTGCCAGCAGCCAAGTCCCAGCGGGAGTATACAATGAGCAGTTCTTC.

The chain has TRBV19 and TRBJ1-2; 7 positions agree with TRBD1. The ends lost 7 bases at V and 8 bases at J; junction bases unmatched: 10. Germline lookup yields CDR1 LNHDA and CDR2 SQIVND (reference sequence). The CDR3 has 13 residues. CDR3: CASTPSGGGGYTF. The CDR3 DNA sequence: TGTGCCAGTACCCCCTCAGGGGGAGGCGGCTACACCTTC.